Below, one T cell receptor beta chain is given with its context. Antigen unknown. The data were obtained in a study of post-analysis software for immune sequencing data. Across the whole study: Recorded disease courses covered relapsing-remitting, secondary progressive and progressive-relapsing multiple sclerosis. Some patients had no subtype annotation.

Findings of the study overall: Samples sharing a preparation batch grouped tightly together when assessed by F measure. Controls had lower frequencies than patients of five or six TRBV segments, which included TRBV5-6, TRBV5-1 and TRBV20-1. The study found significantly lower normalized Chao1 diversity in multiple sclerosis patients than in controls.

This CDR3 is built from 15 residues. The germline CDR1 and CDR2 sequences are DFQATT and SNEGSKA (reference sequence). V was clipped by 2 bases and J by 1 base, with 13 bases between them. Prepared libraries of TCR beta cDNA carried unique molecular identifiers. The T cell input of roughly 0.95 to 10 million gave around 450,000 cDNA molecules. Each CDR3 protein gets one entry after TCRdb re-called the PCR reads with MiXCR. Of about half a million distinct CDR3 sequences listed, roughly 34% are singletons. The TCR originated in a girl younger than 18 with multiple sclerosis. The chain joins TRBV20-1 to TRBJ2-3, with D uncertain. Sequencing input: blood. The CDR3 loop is CSARRARLGTDTQYF. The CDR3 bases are TGCAGTGCTAGACGAGCTCGTCTTGGCACAGATACGCAGTATTTT.